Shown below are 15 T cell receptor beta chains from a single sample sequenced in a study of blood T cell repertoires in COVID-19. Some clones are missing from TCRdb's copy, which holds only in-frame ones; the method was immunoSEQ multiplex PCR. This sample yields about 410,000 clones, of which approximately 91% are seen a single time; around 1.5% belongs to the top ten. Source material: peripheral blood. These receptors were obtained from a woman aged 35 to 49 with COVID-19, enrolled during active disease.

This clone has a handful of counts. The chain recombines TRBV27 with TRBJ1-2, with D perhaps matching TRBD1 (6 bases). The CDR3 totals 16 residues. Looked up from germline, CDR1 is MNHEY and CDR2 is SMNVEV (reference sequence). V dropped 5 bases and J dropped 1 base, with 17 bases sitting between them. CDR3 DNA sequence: TGTGCCAGCAGTAGGCAATACAGGGAGGGTAACTATGGCTACACCTTC. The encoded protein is CASSRQYREGNYGYTF.

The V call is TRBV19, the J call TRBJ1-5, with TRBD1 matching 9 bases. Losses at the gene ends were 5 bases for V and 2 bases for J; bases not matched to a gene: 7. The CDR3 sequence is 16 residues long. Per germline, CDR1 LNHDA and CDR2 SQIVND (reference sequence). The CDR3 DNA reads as TGTGCCAGTAGTCCCGGGACAGGGATGGGCAATCAGCCCCAGCATTTT. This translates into CASSPGTGMGNQPQHF.

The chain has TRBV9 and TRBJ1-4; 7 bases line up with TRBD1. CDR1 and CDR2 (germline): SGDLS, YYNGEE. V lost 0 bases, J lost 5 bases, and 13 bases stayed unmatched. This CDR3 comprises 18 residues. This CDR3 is CASSVDEGRLRGNEKLFF. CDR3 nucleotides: TGTGCCAGCAGCGTAGACGAGGGCCGGCTCAGGGGGAATGAAAAACTGTTTTTT.

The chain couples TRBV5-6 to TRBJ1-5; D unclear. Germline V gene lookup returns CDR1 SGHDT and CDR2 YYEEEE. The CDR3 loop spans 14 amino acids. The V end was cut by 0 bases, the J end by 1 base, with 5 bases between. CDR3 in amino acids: CASSLAGSNQPQHF. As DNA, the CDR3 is TGTGCCAGCAGCTTGGCCGGGAGCAATCAGCCCCAGCATTTT.

CDR3 amino acids: CASSHGGAGNQPQHF. The CDR3 DNA sequence: TGTGCCAGCAGTCACGGGGGGGCAGGCAATCAGCCCCAGCATTTT. V is TRBV6-5 and J is TRBJ1-5, with D tentatively TRBD1 (6 bases). The V gene's germline CDR1 is MNHEY and CDR2 SVGAGI. The CDR3 has 15 residues. Deletions cut 5 bases from V and 2 bases from J, with 13 bases between.

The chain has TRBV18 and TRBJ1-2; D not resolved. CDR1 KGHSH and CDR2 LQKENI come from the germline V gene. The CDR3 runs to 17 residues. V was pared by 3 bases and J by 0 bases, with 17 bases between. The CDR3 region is CASSPDGRLISNYGYTF. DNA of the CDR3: TGTGCCAGCTCACCGGACGGGCGACTAATATCTAACTATGGCTACACCTTC. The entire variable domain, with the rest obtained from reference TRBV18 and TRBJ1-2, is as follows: NAGVMQNPRHLVRRRGQEARLRCSPMKGHSHVYWYRQLPEEGLKFMVYLQKENIIDESGMPKERFSAEFPKEGPSILRIQQVVRGDSAAYFCASSPDGRLISNYGYTFGSGTRLTVV.

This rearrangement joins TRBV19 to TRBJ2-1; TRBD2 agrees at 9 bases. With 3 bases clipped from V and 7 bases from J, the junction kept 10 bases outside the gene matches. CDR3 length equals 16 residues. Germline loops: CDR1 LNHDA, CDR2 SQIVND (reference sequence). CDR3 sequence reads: CASSIGGRAVRNEQFF. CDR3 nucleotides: TGTGCCAGTAGTATCGGCGGGAGGGCCGTGAGGAATGAGCAGTTCTTC.

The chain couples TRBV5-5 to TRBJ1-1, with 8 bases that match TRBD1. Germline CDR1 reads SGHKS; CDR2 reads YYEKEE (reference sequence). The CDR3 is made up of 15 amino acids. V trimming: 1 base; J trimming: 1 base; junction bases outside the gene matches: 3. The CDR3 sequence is CASSLTGGTNTEAFF. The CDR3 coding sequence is TGTGCCAGCAGCTTGACAGGGGGGACGAACACTGAAGCTTTCTTT.

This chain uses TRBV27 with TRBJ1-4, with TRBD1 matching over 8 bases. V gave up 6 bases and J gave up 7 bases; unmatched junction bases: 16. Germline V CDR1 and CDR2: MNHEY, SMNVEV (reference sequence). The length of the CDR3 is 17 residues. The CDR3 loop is CASRKDRVGGEGEKLFF. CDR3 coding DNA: TGTGCCAGCAGGAAGGACAGGGTAGGAGGAGAGGGTGAAAAACTGTTTTTT. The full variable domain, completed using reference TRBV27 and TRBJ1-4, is EAQVTQNPRYLITVTGKKLTVTCSQNMNHEYMSWYRQDPGLGLRQIYYSMNVEVTDKGDVPEGYKVSRKEKRNFPLILESPSPNQTSLYFCASRKDRVGGEGEKLFFGSGTQLSVL.

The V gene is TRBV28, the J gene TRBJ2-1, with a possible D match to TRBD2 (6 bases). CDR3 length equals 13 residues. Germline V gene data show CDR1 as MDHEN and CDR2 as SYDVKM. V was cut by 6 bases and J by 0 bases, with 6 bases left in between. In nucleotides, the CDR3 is TGTGCCAGCAGGGGGGGCTCCTACAATGAGCAGTTCTTC. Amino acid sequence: CASRGGSYNEQFF.

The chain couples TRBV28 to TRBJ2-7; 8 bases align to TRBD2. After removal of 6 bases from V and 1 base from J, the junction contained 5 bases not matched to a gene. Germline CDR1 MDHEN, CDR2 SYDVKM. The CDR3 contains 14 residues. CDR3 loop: CASSQAGDSYEQYF. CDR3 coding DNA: TGTGCCAGCAGCCAAGCGGGGGATTCCTACGAGCAGTACTTC.

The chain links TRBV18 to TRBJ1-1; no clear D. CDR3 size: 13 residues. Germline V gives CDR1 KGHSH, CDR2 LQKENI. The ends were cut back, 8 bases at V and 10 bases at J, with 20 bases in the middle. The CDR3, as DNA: TGTGCCAGCCTTCGACTCTCCGACGGAGTAGCTTTCTTT. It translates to CASLRLSDGVAFF.

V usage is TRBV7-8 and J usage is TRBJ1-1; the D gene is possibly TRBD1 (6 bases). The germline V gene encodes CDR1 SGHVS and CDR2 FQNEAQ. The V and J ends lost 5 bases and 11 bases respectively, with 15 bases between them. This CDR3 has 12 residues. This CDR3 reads CASSHLQGRAFF. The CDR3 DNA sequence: TGTGCCAGCAGCCATCTACAGGGTCGGGCTTTCTTT. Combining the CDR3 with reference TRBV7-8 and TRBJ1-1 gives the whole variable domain GAGVSQSPRYKVAKRGQDVALRCDPISGHVSLFWYQQALGQGPEFLTYFQNEAQLDKSGLPSDRFFAERPEGSVSTLKIQRTQQEDSAVYLCASSHLQGRAFFGQGTRLTVV.

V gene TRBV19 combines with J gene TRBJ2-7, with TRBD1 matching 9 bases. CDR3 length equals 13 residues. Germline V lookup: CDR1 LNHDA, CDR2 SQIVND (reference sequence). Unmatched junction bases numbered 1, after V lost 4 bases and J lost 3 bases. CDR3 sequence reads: CASSTDRGYEQYF. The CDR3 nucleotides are TGTGCCAGTAGTACGGACAGGGGCTACGAGCAGTACTTC. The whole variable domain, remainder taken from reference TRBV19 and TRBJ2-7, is DGGITQSPKYLFRKEGQNVTLSCEQNLNHDAMYWYRQDPGQGLRLIYYSQIVNDFQKGDIAEGYSVSREKKESFPLTVTSAQKNPTAFYLCASSTDRGYEQYFGPGTRLTVT.

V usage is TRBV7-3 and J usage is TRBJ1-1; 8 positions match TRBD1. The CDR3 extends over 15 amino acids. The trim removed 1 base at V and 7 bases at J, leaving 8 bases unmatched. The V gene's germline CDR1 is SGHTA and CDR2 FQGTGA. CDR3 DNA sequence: TGTGCCAGCAGCTTAAGCGGACAGGGCGGCTTTGAAGCTTTCTTT. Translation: CASSLSGQGGFEAFF.